The T cell receptor beta chain described here comes from a study of T cell repertoires in cytomegalovirus infection. Study overall: In public TCR beta signatures, there were indications of both CMV infection and matching HLA type.

TCRdb reprocessed the reads via MiXCR and lists one record per CDR3 protein. The sample yields about 460,000 distinct CDR3 sequences, roughly 10% seen once. This clonotype was seen repeatedly, ten times or more. Its cognate antigen is unknown. Study-level results: Cumulative frequency of public TCR beta families picked out carriers of CMV plus the relevant HLA. In two of eight donors, the top clonotype was HLA-C-restricted CMV-specific.

The junction had 5 bases not matched to a gene; V was cut back by 1 base and J by 4 bases. Germline V gives CDR1 SGHVS, CDR2 FQNEAQ. This CDR3 spans 17 amino acids. The clonotype was recovered from a human donor in good health (CMV status not recorded). Some clones in this sample may be carry-over from other donors' samples. Source material: PBMCs. This chain uses TRBV7-8 with TRBJ2-3, with TRBD2 matching 13 bases. The CDR3: CASSLGTSGSRADTQYF. CDR3 bases: TGTGCCAGCAGCTTAGGGACTAGCGGGAGTAGGGCAGATACGCAGTATTTT.